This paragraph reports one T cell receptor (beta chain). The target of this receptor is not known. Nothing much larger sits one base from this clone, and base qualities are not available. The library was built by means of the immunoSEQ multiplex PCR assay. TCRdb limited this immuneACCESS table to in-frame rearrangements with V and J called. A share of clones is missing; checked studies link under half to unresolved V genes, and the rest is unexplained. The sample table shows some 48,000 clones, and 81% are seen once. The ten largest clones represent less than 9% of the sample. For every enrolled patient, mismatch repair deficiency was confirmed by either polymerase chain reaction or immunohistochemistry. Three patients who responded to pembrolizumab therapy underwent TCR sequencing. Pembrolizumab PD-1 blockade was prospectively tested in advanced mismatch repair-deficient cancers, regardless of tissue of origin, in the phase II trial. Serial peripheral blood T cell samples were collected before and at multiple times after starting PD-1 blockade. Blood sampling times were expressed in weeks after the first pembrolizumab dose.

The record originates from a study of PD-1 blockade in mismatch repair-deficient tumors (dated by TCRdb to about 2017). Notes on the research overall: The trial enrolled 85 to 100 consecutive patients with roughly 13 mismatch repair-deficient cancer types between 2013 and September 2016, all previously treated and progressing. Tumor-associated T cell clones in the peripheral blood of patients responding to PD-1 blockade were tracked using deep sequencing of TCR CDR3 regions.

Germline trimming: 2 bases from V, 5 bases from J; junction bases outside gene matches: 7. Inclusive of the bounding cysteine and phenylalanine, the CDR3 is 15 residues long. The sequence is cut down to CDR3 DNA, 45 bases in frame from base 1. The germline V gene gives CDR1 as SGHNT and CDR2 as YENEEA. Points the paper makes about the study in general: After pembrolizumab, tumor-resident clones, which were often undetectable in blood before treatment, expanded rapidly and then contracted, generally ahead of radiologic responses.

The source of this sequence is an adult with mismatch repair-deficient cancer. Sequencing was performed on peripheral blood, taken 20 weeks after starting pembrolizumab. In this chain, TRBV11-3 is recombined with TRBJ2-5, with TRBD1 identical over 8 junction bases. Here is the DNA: TGTGCCAGCAGCTTAAAGACAGGGGTAGGGGAGACCCAGTACTTC. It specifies CASSLKTGVGETQYF.